This is a list of T cell receptor beta chains from one sample in a study of long-term antiretroviral therapy in people with HIV. The data were produced by immunoSEQ multiplex PCR, yet TCRdb's version contains in-frame clones alone and is incomplete. The profile shows about 16,000 clones, about 80% of them singletons. The specimen comprised unsorted PBMCs, sampled 1.5 years before starting antiretroviral therapy. These receptors all come from a woman in her fifties or sixties with HIV. Both conserved end residues are trimmed from each CDR3. Fields, in order: J gene, V gene, CDR3 protein.

J: TRBJ2-5
V: TRBV7-9
CDR3: ASSPPRLDQETQY

J: TRBJ2-6
V: TRBV9
CDR3: ASSVAPAGGTGANVLT

J: TRBJ1-1
V: TRBV5-4
CDR3: ASSLLGLNTEAF

J: TRBJ2-7
V: TRBV14
CDR3: ASSRTGTGGYEQY

J: TRBJ1-4
V: TRBV21-1
CDR3: ASSTTAPVEKLF

J: TRBJ1-2
V: TRBV2
CDR3: ASSRSTNYGYT

J: TRBJ1-6
V: TRBV6-1
CDR3: ASSAGTGGGSPLH

J: TRBJ2-1
V: TRBV5-1
CDR3: ASSPRSESSYNEQF

J: TRBJ2-7
V: TRBV5-1
CDR3: ASSFTTSSDEQY

J: TRBJ1-1
V: TRBV7-2
CDR3: ASSFGVTEAF

J: TRBJ1-5
V: TRBV6-5
CDR3: ASSQTLFHQPQH

J: TRBJ2-6
V: TRBV7-9
CDR3: ASSLDKSSGANVLT

J: TRBJ1-1
V: TRBV7-9
CDR3: ASSLRDREWNTEAF

J: TRBJ1-4
V: TRBV21-1
CDR3: ASSPRDRVPSNEKLF

J: TRBJ2-5
V: TRBV11-2
CDR3: ASSPGVSMGLVGETQY

J: TRBJ1-5
V: TRBV27
CDR3: ASSLSEGGGNWPQH

J: TRBJ1-6
V: TRBV11-2
CDR3: ASSLGRGANSPLH

J: TRBJ2-7
V: TRBV6-1
CDR3: ASSEGSGGFYEQY

J: TRBJ1-1
V: TRBV15
CDR3: ATSRENALEAF

J: TRBJ1-5
V: TRBV19
CDR3: ASTQREGAIQPQH

J: TRBJ1-5
V: TRBV6-1
CDR3: ASNEEEFQPQH

J: TRBJ2-4
V: TRBV15
CDR3: ATSGWDAKNIQY

J: TRBJ2-4
V: TRBV30
CDR3: AWSLIGTGDKNIQY

J: TRBJ2-5
V: TRBV7-8
CDR3: ASSFHGLAGGRETQY

J: TRBJ2-7
V: TRBV11-2
CDR3: ASSPSGTRQWGQY

J: TRBJ2-5
V: TRBV27
CDR3: ASSLFWGSETQY

J: TRBJ1-1
V: TRBV20-1
CDR3: SDIEGTEAF

J: TRBJ1-5
V: TRBV5-5
CDR3: ASSLAGWAGQPQH

J: TRBJ1-1
V: TRBV2
CDR3: ASSVRDKNTEAF

J: TRBJ2-3
V: TRBV7-9
CDR3: ASSLNQGTDTQY

J: TRBJ2-1
V: TRBV19
CDR3: ASSIGGLGYIGDEQF

J: TRBJ1-1
V: TRBV10-3
CDR3: AISESRGMNTEAF

J: TRBJ1-1
V: TRBV5-1
CDR3: ASSLATGSVTEAF

J: TRBJ2-5
V: TRBV11-2
CDR3: ASRPGGKETQY

J: TRBJ1-2
V: TRBV6-6
CDR3: ASSSTGQAYGYT

J: TRBJ1-3
V: TRBV4-2
CDR3: ASSQDLGQETSSGNTIY

J: TRBJ1-6
V: TRBV5-6
CDR3: ASSNSYNSPLH

J: TRBJ2-2
V: TRBV27
CDR3: ASSLASPLSGELF

J: TRBJ1-5
V: TRBV30
CDR3: AWSEGENQPQH

J: TRBJ1-1
V: TRBV10-3
CDR3: AISSGRPNTEAF

J: TRBJ1-6
V: TRBV25-1
CDR3: ASSEFRGAVSPLH

J: TRBJ1-1
V: TRBV7-9
CDR3: ASSSTTVGMNTEAF